This T cell receptor beta chain was recovered during a study of blood T cells in healthy people across ages. Study-wide context: For every two T cells, template switching captured about one barcoded beta molecule.

The CDR3 runs to 14 residues. A second PCR, run for about 7 to 11 cycles, used a sample-barcoded 5' primer plus a J-beta primer mix. TCRdb itself ran the 5' RACE reads through MiXCR, one entry per CDR3 protein. The top ten hold about 9.4% of the sample, which has 900,000 to 950,000 distinct CDR3 sequences, about 28% seen once. Per-sample PBMC isolation yielded at least 7 million cells. As to this clonotype: Germline is not matched at one junction end, which may reflect a read error.

The data also belong to a second study, concerning T cells of mothers and their children. That paper adds: Using approximately 1.5 ug per 15 ul, all extracted RNA underwent cDNA synthesis. The TCR beta CDR3 read count exceeded 8.5 million for each mother and was 2.5 million to 3 million for each child.

The genes are TRBV12-3 or TRBV12-4 and TRBJ2-5; D is unclear. Material: blood. This sequence originates from a middle-aged woman in good health. The DNA of the CDR3 is TGTGCCAGCAGTTTTTCATTGTACCAAGAGGCCCAGTACTTC. This gives the protein CASSFSLYQEAQYF.